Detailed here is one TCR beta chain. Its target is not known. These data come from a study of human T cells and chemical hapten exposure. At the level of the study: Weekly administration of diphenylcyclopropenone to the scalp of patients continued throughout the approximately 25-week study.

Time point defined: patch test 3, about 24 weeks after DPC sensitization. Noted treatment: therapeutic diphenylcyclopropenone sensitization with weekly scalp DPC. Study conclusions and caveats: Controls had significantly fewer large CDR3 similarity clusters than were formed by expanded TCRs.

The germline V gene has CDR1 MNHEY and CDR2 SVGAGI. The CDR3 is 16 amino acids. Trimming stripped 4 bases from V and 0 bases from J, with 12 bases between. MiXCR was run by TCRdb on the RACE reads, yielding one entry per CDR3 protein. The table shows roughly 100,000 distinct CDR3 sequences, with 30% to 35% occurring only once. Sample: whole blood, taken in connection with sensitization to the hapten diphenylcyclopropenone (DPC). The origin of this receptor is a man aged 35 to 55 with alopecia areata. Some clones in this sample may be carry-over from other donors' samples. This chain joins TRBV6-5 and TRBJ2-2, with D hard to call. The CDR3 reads CASSFRPEPNTGELFF. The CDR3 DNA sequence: TGTGCCAGCAGTTTCCGGCCCGAGCCGAACACCGGGGAGCTGTTTTTT.